The clone carrying this TCR beta chain has only one observation. The data were taken from a study of OX40 agonist ivuxolimab in advanced cancers. Germline CDR1 is GTSNPN and CDR2 is SVGIG (reference sequence). This CDR3 contains 14 residues. V lost 4 bases to trimming and J lost 0 bases, with 10 bases between them. Profiled with immunoSEQ multiplex PCR; TCRdb holds only in-frame clones, not every one. The repertoire includes about 55,000 clones, 77% of them detected once, and 6.3% sits in the top ten. The gene calls are TRBV30 and TRBJ1-3; tentative D call: TRBD1 (6 bases). The TCR comes from an adult with an advanced solid tumor such as melanoma, head and neck, liver or kidney cancer. The source was CD4+ or CD8+ T cells sorted from blood, collected in a trial of the OX40 agonist ivuxolimab. CDR3 protein: CAWKLTGSGNTIYF. In nucleotides, the CDR3 is TGTGCCTGGAAATTGACAGGCTCTGGAAACACCATATATTTT.